This section outlines one TCR beta chain sequence together with its context. Its antigen is still unknown. Stated treatment: roughly 18 received Ad26.COV2.S at low or high dose, single or two shots; 5 received placebo; per-sample allocation not given. Sampling was performed 63 days after the first vaccine or placebo injection. The data were obtained in a study of Ad26.COV2.S vaccination and SARS-CoV-2 variants. The germline gives CDR1 LNHDA, CDR2 SQIVND (reference sequence). The V gene lost 4 bases and the J gene lost 3 bases, with 13 bases spanning the gap. The CDR3 contains 16 residues. Notes on the study in general: Spike-specific TCR breadth was greater in vaccine than placebo recipients.

TCRdb's copy holds only in-frame clones and misses some; the assay was immunoSEQ multiplex PCR. The sample lists hundreds of thousands of clones, 75% to 90% occurring once. Specimen: peripheral blood, collected in a trial of Ad26.COV2.S vaccine versus placebo. The TCR was taken from a person between 18 and 59 years old who received the Ad26.COV2.S COVID-19 vaccine or a placebo. This rearrangement joins TRBV19 to TRBJ2-6; TRBD2 might be the D (5 bases). The CDR3 protein is CASSKVGSFGANVLTF. The CDR3 DNA is TGTGCCAGTAGTAAGGTGGGGAGTTTTGGGGCCAACGTCCTGACTTTC.